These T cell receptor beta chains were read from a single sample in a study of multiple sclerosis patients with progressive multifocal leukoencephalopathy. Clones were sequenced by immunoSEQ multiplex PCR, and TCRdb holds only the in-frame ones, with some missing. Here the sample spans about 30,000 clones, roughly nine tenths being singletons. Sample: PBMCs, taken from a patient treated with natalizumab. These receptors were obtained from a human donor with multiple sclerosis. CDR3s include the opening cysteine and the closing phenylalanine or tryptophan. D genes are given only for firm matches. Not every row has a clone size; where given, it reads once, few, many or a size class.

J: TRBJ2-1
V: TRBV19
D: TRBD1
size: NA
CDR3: CASSIGQGVSEQFF
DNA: TGTGCCAGTAGTATAGGACAGGGGGTAAGTGAGCAGTTCTTC

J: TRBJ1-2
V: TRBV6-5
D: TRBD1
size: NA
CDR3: CASSPAGTGAYGYTF
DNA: TGTGCCAGCAGTCCGGCGGGGACAGGTGCCTATGGCTACACCTTC

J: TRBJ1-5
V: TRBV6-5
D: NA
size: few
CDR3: CASSPPGQPQHF
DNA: TGTGCCAGCAGCCCACCGGGGCAGCCCCAGCATTTT

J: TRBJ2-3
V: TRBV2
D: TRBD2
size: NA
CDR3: CASSERLLAGFTDTQYF
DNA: TGTGCCAGCAGTGAAAGGCTACTAGCGGGATTCACAGATACGCAGTATTTT

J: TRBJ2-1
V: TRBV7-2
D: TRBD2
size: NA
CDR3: CASSFQKLAGDEQFF
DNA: TGTGCCAGCAGCTTCCAGAAACTAGCGGGCGATGAGCAGTTCTTC

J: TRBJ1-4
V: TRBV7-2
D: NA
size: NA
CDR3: CAGSFPGFNEKLFF
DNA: TGTGCCGGCAGCTTCCCGGGATTTAATGAAAAACTGTTTTTT

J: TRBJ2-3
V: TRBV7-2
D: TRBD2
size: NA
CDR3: CASSSGLAEGDTQYF
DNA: TGTGCCAGCAGCTCGGGACTAGCGGAGGGAGATACGCAGTATTTT

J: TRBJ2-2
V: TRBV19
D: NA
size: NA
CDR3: CASRTATGELFF
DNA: TGTGCCAGTAGGACAGCCACCGGGGAGCTGTTTTTT

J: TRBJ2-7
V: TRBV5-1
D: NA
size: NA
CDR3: CASSLGESSYEQYF
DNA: TGCGCCAGCAGCTTGGGAGAGAGTTCCTACGAGCAGTACTTC

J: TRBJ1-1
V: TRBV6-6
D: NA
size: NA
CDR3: CASNGRQGAFF
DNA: TGTGCCAGCAACGGCAGGCAGGGCGCTTTCTTT

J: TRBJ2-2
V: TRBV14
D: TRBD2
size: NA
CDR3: CASSHQMTSPEGTGELFF
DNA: TGTGCCAGCAGCCACCAAATGACTAGCCCCGAGGGCACCGGGGAGCTGTTTTTT

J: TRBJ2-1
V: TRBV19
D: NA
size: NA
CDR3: CASSIVFSRPSSYNEQFF
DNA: TGTGCCAGTAGTATCGTCTTTAGTCGTCCCAGCTCCTACAATGAGCAGTTCTTC

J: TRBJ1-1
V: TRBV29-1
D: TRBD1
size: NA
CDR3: CSVDRQGQTEAFF
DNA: TGCAGCGTTGACCGACAGGGGCAAACTGAAGCTTTCTTT

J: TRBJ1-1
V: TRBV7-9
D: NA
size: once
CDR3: CASSSSQRGNTEAFF
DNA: TGTGCCAGCAGCTCGAGCCAGCGCGGGAACACTGAAGCTTTCTTT

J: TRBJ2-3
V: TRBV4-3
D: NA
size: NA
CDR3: CASSQDKEGSTDTQYF
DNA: TGCGCCAGCAGCCAAGATAAGGAAGGGTCCACAGATACGCAGTATTTT

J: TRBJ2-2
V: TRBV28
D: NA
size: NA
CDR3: CASSKANTGELFF
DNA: TGTGCCAGCAGTAAGGCGAACACCGGGGAGCTGTTTTTT

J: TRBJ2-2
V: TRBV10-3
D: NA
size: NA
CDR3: CAIWDGANTGELFF
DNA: TGTGCCATCTGGGACGGAGCGAACACCGGGGAGCTGTTTTTT

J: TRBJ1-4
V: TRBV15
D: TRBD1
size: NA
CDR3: CATSRAGTGNEKLFF
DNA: TGTGCCACCAGCAGAGCCGGGACAGGGAATGAAAAACTGTTTTTT

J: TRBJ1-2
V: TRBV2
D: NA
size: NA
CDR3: CASRTRVKGGYTF
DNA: TGTGCCAGCAGGACAAGGGTTAAGGGTGGCTACACCTTC

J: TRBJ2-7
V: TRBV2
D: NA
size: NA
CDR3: CASSAQGTYEQYF
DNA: TGTGCCAGCAGTGCACAGGGAACCTACGAGCAGTACTTC

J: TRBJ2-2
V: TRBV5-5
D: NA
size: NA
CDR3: CASSLLAGTGELFF
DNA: TGTGCCAGCAGCTTGTTGGCGGGGACCGGGGAGCTGTTTTTT

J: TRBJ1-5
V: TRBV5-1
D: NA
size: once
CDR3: CASSPAGGNQPQHF
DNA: TGCGCCAGCAGCCCCGCGGGTGGCAATCAGCCCCAGCATTTT

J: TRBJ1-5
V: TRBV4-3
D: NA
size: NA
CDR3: CASSQTGSSNQPQHF
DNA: TGCGCCAGCAGCCAAACAGGGTCTAGCAATCAGCCCCAGCATTTT

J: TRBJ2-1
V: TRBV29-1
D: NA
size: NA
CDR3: CSVPNKGGSYNEQFF
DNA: TGCAGCGTTCCAAATAAAGGGGGTAGTTACAATGAGCAGTTCTTC

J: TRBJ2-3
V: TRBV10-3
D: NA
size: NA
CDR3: CAISEGLAATDTQYF
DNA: TGTGCCATCAGTGAGGGGTTAGCTGCCACAGATACGCAGTATTTT

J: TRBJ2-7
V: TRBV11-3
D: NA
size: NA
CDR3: CASSPGGTESYEQYF
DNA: TGTGCCAGCAGTCCCGGGGGGACAGAATCCTACGAGCAGTACTTC

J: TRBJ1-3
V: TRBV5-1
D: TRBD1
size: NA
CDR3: CASSLPQGQGAGNTIYF
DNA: TGCGCCAGCAGCTTGCCCCAGGGACAGGGGGCTGGAAACACCATATATTTT

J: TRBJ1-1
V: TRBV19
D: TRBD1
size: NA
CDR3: CASISKRGTGSTEAFF
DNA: TGTGCCAGTATTTCCAAAAGGGGGACAGGGAGTACTGAAGCTTTCTTT

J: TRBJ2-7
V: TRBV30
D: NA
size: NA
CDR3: CAWSRTGDEQYF
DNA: TGTGCCTGGAGTCGGACTGGAGACGAGCAGTACTTC

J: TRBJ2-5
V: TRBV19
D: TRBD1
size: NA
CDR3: CASTGQGLETQYF
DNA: TGTGCCAGTACGGGACAGGGGTTGGAGACCCAGTACTTC

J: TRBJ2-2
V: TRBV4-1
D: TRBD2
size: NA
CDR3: CASSPAGTSKGAGELFF
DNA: TGCGCCAGCAGCCCGGCCGGGACTAGCAAGGGGGCCGGGGAGCTGTTTTTT

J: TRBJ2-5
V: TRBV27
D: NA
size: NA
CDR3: CASSLGRTFQETQYF
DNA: TGTGCCAGCAGTTTAGGGAGGACCTTCCAAGAGACCCAGTACTTC

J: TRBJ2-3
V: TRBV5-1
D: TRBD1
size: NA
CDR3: CASSHRDRGGDTQYF
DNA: TGCGCCAGCAGCCACCGGGACAGGGGAGGAGATACGCAGTATTTT